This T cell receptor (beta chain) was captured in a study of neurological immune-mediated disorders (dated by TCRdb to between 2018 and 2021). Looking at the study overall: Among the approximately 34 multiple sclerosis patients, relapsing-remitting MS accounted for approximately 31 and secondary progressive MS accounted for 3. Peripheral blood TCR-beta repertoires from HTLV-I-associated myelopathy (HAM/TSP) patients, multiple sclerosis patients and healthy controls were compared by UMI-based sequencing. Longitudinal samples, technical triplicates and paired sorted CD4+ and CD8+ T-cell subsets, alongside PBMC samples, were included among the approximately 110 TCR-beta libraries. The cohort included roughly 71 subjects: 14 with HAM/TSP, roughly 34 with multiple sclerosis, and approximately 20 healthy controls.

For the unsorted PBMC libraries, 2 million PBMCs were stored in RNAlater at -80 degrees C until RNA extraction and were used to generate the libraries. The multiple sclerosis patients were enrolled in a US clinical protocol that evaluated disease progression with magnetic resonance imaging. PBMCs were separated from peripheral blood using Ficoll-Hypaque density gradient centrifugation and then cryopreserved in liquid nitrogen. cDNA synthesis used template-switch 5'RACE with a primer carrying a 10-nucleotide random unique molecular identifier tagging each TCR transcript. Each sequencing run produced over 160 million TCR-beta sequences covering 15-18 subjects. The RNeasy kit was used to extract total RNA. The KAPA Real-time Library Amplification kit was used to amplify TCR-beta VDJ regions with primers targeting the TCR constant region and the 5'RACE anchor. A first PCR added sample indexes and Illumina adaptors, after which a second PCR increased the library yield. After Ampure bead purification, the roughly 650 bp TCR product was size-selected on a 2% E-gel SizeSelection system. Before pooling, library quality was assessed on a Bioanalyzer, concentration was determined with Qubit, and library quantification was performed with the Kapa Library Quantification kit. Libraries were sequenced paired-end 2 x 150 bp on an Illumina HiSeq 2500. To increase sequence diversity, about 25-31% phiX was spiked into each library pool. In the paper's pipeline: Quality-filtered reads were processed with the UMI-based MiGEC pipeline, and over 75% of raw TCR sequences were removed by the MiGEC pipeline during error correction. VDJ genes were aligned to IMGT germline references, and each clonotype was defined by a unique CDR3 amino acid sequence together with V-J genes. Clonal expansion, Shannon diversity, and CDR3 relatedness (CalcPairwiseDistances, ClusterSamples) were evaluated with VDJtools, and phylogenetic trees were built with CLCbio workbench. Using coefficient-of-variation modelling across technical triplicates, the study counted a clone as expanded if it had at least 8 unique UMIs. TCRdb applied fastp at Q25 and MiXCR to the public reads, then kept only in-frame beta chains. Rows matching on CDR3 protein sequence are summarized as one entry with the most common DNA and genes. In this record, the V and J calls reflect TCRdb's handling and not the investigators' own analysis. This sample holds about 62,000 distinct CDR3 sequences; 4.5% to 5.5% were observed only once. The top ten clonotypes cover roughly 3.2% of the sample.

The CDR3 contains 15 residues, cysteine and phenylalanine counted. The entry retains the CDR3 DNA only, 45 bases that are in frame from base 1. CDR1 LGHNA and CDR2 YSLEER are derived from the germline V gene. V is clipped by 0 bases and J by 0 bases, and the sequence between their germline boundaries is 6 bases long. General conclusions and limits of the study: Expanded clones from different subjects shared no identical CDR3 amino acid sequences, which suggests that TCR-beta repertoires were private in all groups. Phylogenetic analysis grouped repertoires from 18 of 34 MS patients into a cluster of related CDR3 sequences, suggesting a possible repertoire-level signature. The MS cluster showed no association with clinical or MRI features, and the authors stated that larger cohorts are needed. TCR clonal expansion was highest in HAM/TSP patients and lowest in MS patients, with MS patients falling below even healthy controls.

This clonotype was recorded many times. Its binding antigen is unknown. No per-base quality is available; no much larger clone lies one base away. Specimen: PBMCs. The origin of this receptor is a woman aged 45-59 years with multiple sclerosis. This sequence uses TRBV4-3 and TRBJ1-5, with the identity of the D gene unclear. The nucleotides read TGCGCCAGCAGCCAAGACAGCTATAGCAATCAGCCCCAGCATTTT. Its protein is CASSQDSYSNQPQHF.